A selection of T cell receptor beta chains follows, all from one sample in a study of post-analysis software for immune sequencing data. A single record per CDR3 protein comes from TCRdb applying MiXCR to the PCR reads. This table has approximately 570,000 distinct CDR3 sequences, 44% appearing once. The sample was blood. The receptors were gathered from a girl under 18 with multiple sclerosis. Both conserved end residues are part of each CDR3. The order of the fields is V gene, clone size, D gene, J gene, CDR3 DNA, CDR3 protein. D genes are given only for firm matches. Expanded clones get a size class; other rows say once, few or many, or leave the size out.

TRBV12-3/TRBV12-4	.	TRBD1	TRBJ1-2	TGTGCCAGCAGTTACGGAGAGGGGGCTCGTGGCTACACCTTC	CASSYGEGARGYTF
TRBV10-3	.	.	TRBJ2-2	TGTGCCATCAGTGCCCGGGAACTGCTGAACACCGGGGAGCTGTTTTTT	CAISARELLNTGELFF
TRBV7-2	once	TRBD1	TRBJ1-3	TGTGCCAGCAGCTTAGGACAGGGGGTCTCTGGAAGCACCATATATTTT	CASSLGQGVSGSTIYF
TRBV5-5	.	TRBD1	TRBJ1-5	TGTGCCAGCAGCTTGAACAGGGGAGGAGGGAGCAATCAGCCCCAGCATTTT	CASSLNRGGGSNQPQHF
TRBV12-3/TRBV12-4	once	TRBD1	TRBJ1-5	TGTGCCGGCAGTCGGACAGGGGGAAGCAATCAGCCCCAGCATTTT	CAGSRTGGSNQPQHF
TRBV4-2	few	TRBD1	TRBJ1-2	TGTGCCAGCAGCCAAGTTGGAACAGGGGGTTATGGCTACACCTTC	CASSQVGTGGYGYTF
TRBV29-1	.	TRBD1	TRBJ2-5	TGCAGCGTTGATTGCCAGGGGGCAGGAGAGACCCAATACTTC	CSVDCQGAGETQYF
TRBV29-1	once	.	TRBJ2-7	TGCAGCGTTGATTCCGGGACTTCTACCCCCTCCTACGAGCAGTACTTC	CSVDSGTSTPSYEQYF
TRBV4-1	.	.	TRBJ2-1	TGCGCCAGCAGACCCCTTAAGGGACGTTCCTACAATGAGCAGTTCTTC	CASRPLKGRSYNEQFF
TRBV11-3	.	.	TRBJ2-5	TGTGCCAGCAGCTCCCCCCGCGACAGATCCGGGGAGACCCAGTACTTC	CASSSPRDRSGETQYF
TRBV12-3/TRBV12-4	few	.	TRBJ2-3	TGTGCCAGCAGTTTTGGGGCAGGGACAGATACGCAGTATTTT	CASSFGAGTDTQYF
TRBV7-7	.	.	TRBJ2-5	TGTGCTAGCAGCTTAGCTAAAGGACTATTACAAGAGACCCAGTACTTC	CASSLAKGLLQETQYF
TRBV20-1	.	.	TRBJ2-1	TGCAGTGCTAGGGACCTACACAGCAGCATTAACAATGAGCAGTTCTTC	CSARDLHSSINNEQFF
TRBV7-2	.	.	TRBJ2-1	TGTGCCAGCAGCTTAAAGGGTCGAGTTTTCAATGAGCAGTTCTTC	CASSLKGRVFNEQFF
TRBV6-5	.	.	TRBJ1-2	TGTGCCAGCAGTTACTCGAGGACAGACTACACCTTC	CASSYSRTDYTF
TRBV10-3	few	.	TRBJ2-7	TGTGCCATCAGTGGAGGGAGTGAGGGCTACGAGCAGTACTTC	CAISGGSEGYEQYF
TRBV6-4	.	TRBD2	TRBJ2-1	TGTGCCAGCAGCGAGGTACTAGCGACTTACAATGAGCAGTTCTTC	CASSEVLATYNEQFF
TRBV5-5	.	.	TRBJ1-2	TGTGCCAGCAGCTTGGCCGTGGACAGAGGGATTAGCTACACCTTC	CASSLAVDRGISYTF
TRBV10-3	.	.	TRBJ1-2	TGTGCCATCACAGCAGGGGTAAACTATGGCTACACCTTC	CAITAGVNYGYTF
TRBV7-2	.	.	TRBJ2-5	TGTGCCAGCGCCCGGGGGTTTGTCCTTGCGGAGACCCAGTACTTC	CASARGFVLAETQYF
TRBV20-1	.	TRBD2	TRBJ2-3	TGCAGTTTGCGGGAGGAGGGCACAGATACGCAGTATTTT	CSLREEGTDTQYF
TRBV7-2	once	.	TRBJ2-3	TGTGCCAGCAGCTTACAGTCGGAGTCTAGCACAGATACGCAGTATTTT	CASSLQSESSTDTQYF
TRBV20-1	.	TRBD1	TRBJ1-2	TGCAGTGCTAGAAACACAGGGGGGCAGGGCTACACCTTC	CSARNTGGQGYTF
TRBV29-1	once	.	TRBJ1-1	TGCAGCGTTGACATTGGTCCCACTGAAGCTTTCTTT	CSVDIGPTEAFF
TRBV11-3	.	.	TRBJ1-1	TGTGCCAGCACCCCCGGGACCGGGAACACTGAAGCTTTCTTT	CASTPGTGNTEAFF
TRBV12-3/TRBV12-4	few	.	TRBJ2-1	TGTGCCAGCTTACCGGGACTCTTATACAATGAGCAGTTCTTC	CASLPGLLYNEQFF
TRBV12-3/TRBV12-4	.	TRBD1	TRBJ2-1	TGTGCCAGCAGTTTGACTCGGGACAGGAGCTCCTACAATGAGCAGTTCTTC	CASSLTRDRSSYNEQFF
TRBV10-3	.	.	TRBJ2-3	TGTGCCATTTCAAGCACAGATACGCAGTATTTT	CAISSTDTQYF
TRBV20-1	.	TRBD2	TRBJ2-3	TGCAGTGCTAGAGATGGCGGGGGGGAATTCCTGGATACGCAGTATTTT	CSARDGGGEFLDTQYF
TRBV11-2	.	TRBD2	TRBJ2-1	TGTGCCAGCAGCTTAGATCCTAGCGGGACCTGGTACAATGAGCAGTTCTTC	CASSLDPSGTWYNEQFF
TRBV7-9	few	.	TRBJ1-1	TGTGCCAGCGGGGTGTACACTGAAGCTTTCTTT	CASGVYTEAFF
TRBV7-9	.	TRBD2	TRBJ2-5	TGTGCCAGCAGCCTAAGCCCCCGATTAGCGGGACTCCAAGAGACCCAGTACTTC	CASSLSPRLAGLQETQYF
TRBV5-6	few	.	TRBJ1-1	TGTGCCAGCAGCTTGGCACGGCGGAGGGCCTATCCTGAAGCTTTCTTT	CASSLARRRAYPEAFF
TRBV6-5	few	.	TRBJ1-1	TGTGCCAGCAGTTCCACTGCGGGGTCCGCTGAAGCTTTCTTT	CASSSTAGSAEAFF
TRBV2	.	.	TRBJ2-1	TGTGCCAGCAGTGGAGAAGGGAATGAGCAGTTCTTC	CASSGEGNEQFF
TRBV10-3	few	.	TRBJ1-1	TGTGCCATCAGTCCACCGGGGACCGAAGCTTTCTTT	CAISPPGTEAFF
TRBV24-1	.	.	TRBJ1-5	TGTGCCACCAGTGATCCCACGGGGTTTACAGACGCGAATGATCAGCATTTT	CATSDPTGFTDANDQHF
TRBV12-3/TRBV12-4	.	.	TRBJ2-3	TGTGCCAGCAGTTTGGACTTCAACACAGATACGCAGTATTTT	CASSLDFNTDTQYF
TRBV9	few	TRBD2	TRBJ2-1	TGTGCCAGCAGCGTTGACCTTAGCGGGAGTGTCTACAATGAGCAGTTCTTC	CASSVDLSGSVYNEQFF
TRBV25-1	.	TRBD2	TRBJ2-7	TGTGCCAGCAGTGACCGATCCGGGGGCGGGAGGAGGAACGAGCAGTACTTC	CASSDRSGGGRRNEQYF
TRBV6-1	.	TRBD1	TRBJ2-1	TGTGCCAGCAGGTCCCACCCGGGAACAGGGGGGAATGAGCAGTTCTTC	CASRSHPGTGGNEQFF
TRBV29-1	.	.	TRBJ2-4	TGCAGCGTTGAGAGGCAGGGGGCGGGGGAGCAGTACTTC	CSVERQGAGEQYF
TRBV4-1	few	.	TRBJ1-6	TGCGCCAGCAGCCAAGCGATATCGGGTTCACCCCTCCACTTT	CASSQAISGSPLHF
TRBV20-1	.	TRBD1	TRBJ2-3	TGCAGTGCCCTGTCCGGGACAGGGGGTTTAGATACGCAGTATTTT	CSALSGTGGLDTQYF
TRBV12-3/TRBV12-4	.	.	TRBJ1-1	TGTGCCAGCAGCCCAGGGGTGGACGCTGAAGCTTTCTTT	CASSPGVDAEAFF